This TCR beta chain comes out of a study of blood T cell repertoires in COVID-19. As for the study in general: T cells, B-cell-depleted T cells, or PBMCs supplied cDNA or gDNA.

The count of this clone is one. Trimming left V 8 bases short and J 5 bases short, with 13 bases between. The CDR3 totals 12 residues. Germline V gene sequence: CDR1 MDHEN, CDR2 SYDVKM. Cohorts were assigned according to the clinical history that participants reported. Using immunoSEQ multiplex PCR, the repertoire was profiled, and TCRdb retains in-frame clones only, with some absent. The data show 380,000 or so clones, with around 89% seen just once and approximately 0.96% held by the top ten. The sample consisted of PBMCs or T cells enriched from blood (not recorded which). The source is a woman aged 25 to 39 with acute COVID-19. V usage is TRBV28 and J usage is TRBJ2-7, with D maybe TRBD2 (5 bases). CDR3 region: CASRGQLNEQYF. For the CDR3, the DNA is TGTGCCAGCCGGGGTCAGCTCAACGAGCAGTACTTC.